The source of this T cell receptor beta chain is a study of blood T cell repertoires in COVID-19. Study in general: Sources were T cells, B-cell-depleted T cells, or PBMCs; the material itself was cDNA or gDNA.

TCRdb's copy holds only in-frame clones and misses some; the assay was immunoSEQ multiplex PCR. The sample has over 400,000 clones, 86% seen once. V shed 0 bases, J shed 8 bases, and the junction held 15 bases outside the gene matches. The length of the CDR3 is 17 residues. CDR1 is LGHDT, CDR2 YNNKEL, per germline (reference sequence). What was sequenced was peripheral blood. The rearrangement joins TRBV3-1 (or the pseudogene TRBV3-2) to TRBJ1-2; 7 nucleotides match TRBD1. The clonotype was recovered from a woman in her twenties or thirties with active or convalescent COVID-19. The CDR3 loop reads CASSQDPFRQGSGGYTF. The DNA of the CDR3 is TGTGCCAGCAGCCAAGATCCGTTCAGACAGGGTTCCGGCGGCTACACCTTC.